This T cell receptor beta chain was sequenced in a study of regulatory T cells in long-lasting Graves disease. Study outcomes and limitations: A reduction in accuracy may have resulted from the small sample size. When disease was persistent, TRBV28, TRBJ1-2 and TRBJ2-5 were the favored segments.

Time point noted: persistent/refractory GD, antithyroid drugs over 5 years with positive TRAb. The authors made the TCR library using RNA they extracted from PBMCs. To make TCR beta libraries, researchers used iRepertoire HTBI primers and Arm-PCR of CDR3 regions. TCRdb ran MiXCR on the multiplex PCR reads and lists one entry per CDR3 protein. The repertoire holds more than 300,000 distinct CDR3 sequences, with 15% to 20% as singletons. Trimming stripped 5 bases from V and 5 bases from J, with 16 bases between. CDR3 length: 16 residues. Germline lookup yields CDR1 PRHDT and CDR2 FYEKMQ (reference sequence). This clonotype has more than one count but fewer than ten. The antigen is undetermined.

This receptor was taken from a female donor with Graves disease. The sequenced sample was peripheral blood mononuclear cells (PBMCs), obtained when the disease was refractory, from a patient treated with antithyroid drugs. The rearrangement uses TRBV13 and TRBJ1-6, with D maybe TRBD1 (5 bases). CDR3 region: CASSLAGTEDNSPLHF. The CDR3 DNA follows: TGTGCCAGCAGCCTAGCCGGGACCGAGGATAATTCACCCCTCCACTTT. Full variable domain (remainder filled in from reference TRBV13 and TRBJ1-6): AAGVIQSPRHLIKEKRETATLKCYPIPRHDTVYWYQQGPGQDPQFLISFYEKMQSDKGSIPDRFSAQQFSDYHSELNMSSLELGDSALYFCASSLAGTEDNSPLHFGNGTRLTVT.